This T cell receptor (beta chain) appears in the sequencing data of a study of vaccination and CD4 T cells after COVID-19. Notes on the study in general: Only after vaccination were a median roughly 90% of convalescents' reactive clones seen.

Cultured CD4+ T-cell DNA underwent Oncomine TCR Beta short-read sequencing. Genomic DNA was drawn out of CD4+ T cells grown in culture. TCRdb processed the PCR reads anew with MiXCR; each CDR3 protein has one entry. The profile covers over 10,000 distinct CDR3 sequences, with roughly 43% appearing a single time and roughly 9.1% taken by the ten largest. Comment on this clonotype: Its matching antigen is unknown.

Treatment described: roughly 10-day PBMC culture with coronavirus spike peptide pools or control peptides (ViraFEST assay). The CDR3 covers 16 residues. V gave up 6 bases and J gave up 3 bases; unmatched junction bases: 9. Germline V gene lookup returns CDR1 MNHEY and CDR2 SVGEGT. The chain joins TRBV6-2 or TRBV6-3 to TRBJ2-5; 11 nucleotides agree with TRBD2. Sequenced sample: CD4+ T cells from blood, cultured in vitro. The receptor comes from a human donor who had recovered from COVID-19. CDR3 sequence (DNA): TGTGCCAGCAGGCGACTTAGCGGGGGGGAGAAAGAGACCCAGTACTTC. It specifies CASRRLSGGEKETQYF.